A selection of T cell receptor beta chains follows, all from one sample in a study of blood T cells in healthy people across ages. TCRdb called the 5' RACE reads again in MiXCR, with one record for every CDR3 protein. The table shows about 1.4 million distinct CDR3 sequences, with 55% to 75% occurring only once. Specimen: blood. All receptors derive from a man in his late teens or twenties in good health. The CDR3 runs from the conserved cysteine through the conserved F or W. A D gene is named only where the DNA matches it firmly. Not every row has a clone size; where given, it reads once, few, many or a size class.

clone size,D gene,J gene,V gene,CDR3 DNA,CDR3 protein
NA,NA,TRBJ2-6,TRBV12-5,TGTGCTAGTGGTTTGGTCCCATCTGGGGCCAACGTCCTGACTTTC,CASGLVPSGANVLTF
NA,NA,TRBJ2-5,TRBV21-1,TGTGCCAGCAGTGCCACAGGGTCCTGGGAAGAGACCCAGTACTTC,CASSATGSWEETQYF
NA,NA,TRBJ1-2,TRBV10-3,TGTGCCATCAGTGAAGGACAGACCTATGGCTACACCTTC,CAISEGQTYGYTF
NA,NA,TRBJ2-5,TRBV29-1,TGCAGCGTTTCAGTAGGTCAGGAGACCCAGTACTTC,CSVSVGQETQYF
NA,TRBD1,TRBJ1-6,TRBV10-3,TGTGCCATCAGTGATGTCAGGACAGGGGGCTTATCACCCCTCCACTTT,CAISDVRTGGLSPLHF
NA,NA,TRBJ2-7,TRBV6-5,TGTGCCAGCAGTTACTCGGCCGGGGCATCGTGGGAGCAGTACTTC,CASSYSAGASWEQYF
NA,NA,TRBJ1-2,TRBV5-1,TGCGCCAGCAGCTCACAATACGTCGGCGGGGGCGACTATGGCTACACCTTC,CASSSQYVGGGDYGYTF
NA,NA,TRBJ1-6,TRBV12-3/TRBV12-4,TGTGCCAGCAGTGCAACTTCATCCCTCCACTTT,CASSATSSLHF
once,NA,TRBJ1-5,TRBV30,TGTGCCGTGACCGGCGAGGGCAATCAGCCCCAGCATTTT,CAVTGEGNQPQHF
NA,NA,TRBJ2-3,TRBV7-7,TGTGCCAGCAGCTTAGTCCCCTGGTCGGGCCACAAGAGCACAGATACGCAGTATTTT,CASSLVPWSGHKSTDTQYF
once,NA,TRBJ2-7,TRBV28,TGTGCCAGCAGTCCAACAGCTCCGGCCTACGAGCAGTACTTC,CASSPTAPAYEQYF
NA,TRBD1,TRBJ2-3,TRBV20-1,TGCAGTGCTAGCACAGGGGCCTCAGATACGCAGTATTTT,CSASTGASDTQYF
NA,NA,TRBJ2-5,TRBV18,TGTGCCAGCTCACCACTGGGGGAGAGGGAAGAGACCCAGTACTTC,CASSPLGEREETQYF
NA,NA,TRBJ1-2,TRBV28,TGTGCCAGCAGTTGGGGACGAGGCTACACCTTC,CASSWGRGYTF
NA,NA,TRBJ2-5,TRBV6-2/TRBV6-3,TGTGCCAGCAGCCCCACTTATTCAGAGACCCAGTACTTC,CASSPTYSETQYF
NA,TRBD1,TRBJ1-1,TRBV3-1,TGTGCCAGCAGCCCTAATACAGGGGCCCAGAACACTGAAGCTTTCTTT,CASSPNTGAQNTEAFF
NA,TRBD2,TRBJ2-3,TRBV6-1,TGTGCCAGCAGTATCGGACTAGAAGGGCCAGATACGCAGTATTTT,CASSIGLEGPDTQYF
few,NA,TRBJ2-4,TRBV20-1,TGCAGTGCTAGAGACCCAGGCTGGGCCAAAAACATTCAGTACTTC,CSARDPGWAKNIQYF
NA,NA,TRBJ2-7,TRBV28,TGTGCCAGCAGTTTTACTCTTTCCTACGAGCAGTACTTC,CASSFTLSYEQYF
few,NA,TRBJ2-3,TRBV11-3,TGTGCCAGCAGCTTAGCTGGGGGCACCTTGGGGCCGCAGTATTTT,CASSLAGGTLGPQYF
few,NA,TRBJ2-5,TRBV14,TGTGCCAGCAAGGCGGCTCAAGAGACCCAGTACTTC,CASKAAQETQYF
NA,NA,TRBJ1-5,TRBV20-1,TGCAGTGCTAGAATTGGGGGTTATCAGCCCCAGCATTTT,CSARIGGYQPQHF
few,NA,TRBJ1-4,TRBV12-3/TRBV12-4,TGTGCCAGCAGTTTGCTCCAGGGGATGAATGAAAAACTGTTTTTT,CASSLLQGMNEKLFF
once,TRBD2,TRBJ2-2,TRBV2,TGTGCCAGCAGCCTTGAGCGGGGGGGCCACACCGGGGAGCTGTTTTTT,CASSLERGGHTGELFF
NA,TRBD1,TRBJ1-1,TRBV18,TGTGCCAGCTCACCATATTCTTGGGACAGGGTGAACACTGAAGCTTTCTTT,CASSPYSWDRVNTEAFF
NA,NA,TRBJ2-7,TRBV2,TGTGCCAGCAGTCCATTGATTGAGATTACCTACGAGCAGTACTTC,CASSPLIEITYEQYF
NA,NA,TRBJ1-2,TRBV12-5,TGTGCTAGTGGTCCCAACCAGACAGTCTTCTATGGCTACACCTTC,CASGPNQTVFYGYTF
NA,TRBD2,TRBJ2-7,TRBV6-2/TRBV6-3,TGTGCCACCGTTGGACGGGGGGTTCTCGAGCAGTACTTC,CATVGRGVLEQYF
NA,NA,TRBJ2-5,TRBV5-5,TGTGCCAGCAGTCCACGGACTGGCCCGTATGGGTTCTTC,CASSPRTGPYGFF
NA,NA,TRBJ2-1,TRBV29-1,TGCAGCGTTGTCCCGGCAGGGTCGGAGAATGAGCAGTTCTTC,CSVVPAGSENEQFF
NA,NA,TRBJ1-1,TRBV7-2,TGTGCCAGCACCATAGTCGAGTACACTGAAGCTTTCTTT,CASTIVEYTEAFF
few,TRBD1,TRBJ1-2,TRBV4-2,TGTGCCAGCAGCCAACGGACAGGGAACTATGGCTACACCTTC,CASSQRTGNYGYTF
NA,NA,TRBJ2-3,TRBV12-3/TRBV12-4,TGTGCCAGCAGTCAGAGCCCTCACACAGATACGCAGTATTTT,CASSQSPHTDTQYF
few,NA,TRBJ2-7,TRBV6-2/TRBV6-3,TGTGCCAGCAGCCTCGGGGCTTTATTCTCCTACGAGCAGTACTTC,CASSLGALFSYEQYF
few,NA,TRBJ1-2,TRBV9,TGTGCCAGCAGCGTCGACACCTATGGCTACACCTTC,CASSVDTYGYTF
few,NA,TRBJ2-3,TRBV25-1,TGTGCCAGCAGTGAAGAGAGCGGAGAGGGAACAGATACGCAGTATTTT,CASSEESGEGTDTQYF
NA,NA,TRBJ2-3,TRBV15,TGTGCCACCAGCAGAGATCATGGGGCGACAGATACGCAGTATTTT,CATSRDHGATDTQYF
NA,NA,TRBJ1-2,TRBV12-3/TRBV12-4,TGTGCCAGCAGTTTTTTGGGGTTTCGGGTTAACTATGGCTACACCTTC,CASSFLGFRVNYGYTF
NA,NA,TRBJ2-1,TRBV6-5,TGTGCCAGCAGTCCCGCGGTCGCTTACTACAATGAGCAGTTCTTC,CASSPAVAYYNEQFF
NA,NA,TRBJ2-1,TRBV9,TGTGCCAGCAGCGTAGAGGGGACCAAGCAGTTCTTC,CASSVEGTKQFF